This entry lists 26 T cell receptor beta chains sequenced from one sample in a study of OX40 agonist ivuxolimab in advanced cancers. TCRdb's table, derived via immunoSEQ multiplex PCR, lists solely in-frame clones and lacks some. Of tens of thousands of clones detected, over 75% appear once; the ten largest clones hold about 15%. Sequencing was performed on CD4+ or CD8+ T cells sorted from blood, taken in a trial of the OX40 agonist ivuxolimab. The receptors originated from an adult with an advanced solid tumor such as melanoma, head and neck, liver or kidney cancer.

This clone was detected only once. The chain is built from TRBV5-4 and TRBJ1-2, with D hard to call. The germline CDR1 and CDR2 sequences are SGHNT and YYREEE (reference sequence). The CDR3 extends over 15 amino acids. Trimming removed 0 bases at V and 5 bases at J, with 14 bases between. The CDR3 bases are TGTGCCAGCAGCTTGGCCCTTCAGGACCGTTATGGCTACACCTTC. Translating it yields CASSLALQDRYGYTF.

The chain carries TRBV6-1 and TRBJ2-5; TRBD1 agrees at 9 bases. CDR3 length: 13 amino acids. Germline CDR1 and CDR2: MNHNS and SASEGT. Trimming took 7 bases from V and 5 from J; bases not matched to a gene: 5. Here the CDR3 DNA reads TGTGCCAGCACCCAACAGGGGGCCGAGACCCAGTACTTC. Its translation is CASTQQGAETQYF.

The chain joins TRBV5-1 to TRBJ2-2, with 8 positions matching TRBD2. From germline, CDR1 is SGHRS and CDR2 YFSETQ. Trimming at V came to 0 bases and at J to 8 bases, leaving 12 bases not matched to a gene. The CDR3 is 17 amino acids. The CDR3 region is CASSLVPRDSGMGELFF. CDR3 in DNA: TGCGCCAGCAGCTTGGTCCCGCGGGATAGCGGGATGGGGGAGCTGTTTTTT.

There are a few counts of this clone. This chain uses TRBV2 with TRBJ1-2; 7 positions match TRBD1. The CDR3 runs 15 residues. J gave up 3 bases and V 6 bases, and 10 bases lay outside the gene matches. Per germline, CDR1 SNHLY and CDR2 FYNNEI. The CDR3 DNA is TGTGCCAGCAGCGGACAGGTTCGATCTGACTATGGCTACACCTTC. Residues: CASSGQVRSDYGYTF.

The V gene is TRBV7-2, the J gene TRBJ1-1; the D is unclear. The CDR3 is made up of 12 amino acids. The V end lost 5 bases, the J end lost 0 bases, and 4 bases lay between the germline ends. Germline V lookup: CDR1 SGHTA, CDR2 FQGNSA. As DNA, the CDR3 is TGTGCCAGCAGCGTCCTGAACACTGAAGCTTTCTTT. Encoded protein: CASSVLNTEAFF.

V gene TRBV19 combines with J gene TRBJ1-1, with D tentatively TRBD1 (5 bases). V gave up 3 bases and J gave up 3 bases, with 17 bases separating them. Germline CDR1 reads LNHDA; CDR2 reads SQIVND (reference sequence). This CDR3 has 16 residues. DNA for the CDR3: TGTGCCAGTAGTATTTCGAGGGGTAATTGGGACACTGAAGCTTTCTTT. Translated, it gives CASSISRGNWDTEAFF.

The chain combines TRBV5-6 with TRBJ2-3, with 8 bases matching TRBD1. The length of the CDR3 is 15 residues. With V trimmed by 0 bases and J by 4 bases, 4 bases remained unmatched. Germline V gene sequence: CDR1 SGHDT, CDR2 YYEEEE. The CDR3 loop is CASSLESGGSDTQYF. The CDR3 DNA reads as TGTGCCAGCAGCTTGGAGTCAGGGGGCTCAGATACGCAGTATTTT. The variable domain in full, with the rest retrieved from reference TRBV5-6 and TRBJ2-3, is DAGVTQSPTHLIKTRGQQVTLRCSPKSGHDTVSWYQQALGQGPQFIFQYYEEEERQRGNFPDRFSGHQFPNYSSELNVNALLLGDSALYLCASSLESGGSDTQYFGPGTRLTVL.

V usage is TRBV27 and J usage is TRBJ2-7, with 8 positions matching TRBD2. V trimming: 7 bases; J trimming: 0 bases; junction bases outside the gene matches: 14. Germline-derived CDR1 and CDR2 are MNHEY and SMNVEV (reference sequence). The CDR3 totals 17 residues. The CDR3 protein is CASKIPGTSWASYEQYF. In DNA form, the CDR3 reads TGTGCCAGCAAAATTCCCGGGACTAGTTGGGCCTCCTACGAGCAGTACTTC.

The chain has TRBV15 and TRBJ1-2; D might be TRBD1 (5 bases). V was pared by 4 bases and J by 4 bases, with 10 bases between. Germline-derived CDR1 and CDR2 are LNHNV and YYDKDF (reference sequence). There are 13 residues in the CDR3. The CDR3 is CATSTRDFYGYTF. The DNA for the CDR3 is TGTGCCACCAGCACCCGGGACTTCTATGGCTACACCTTC.

The gene calls are TRBV25-1 and TRBJ2-5, with D perhaps matching TRBD1 or TRBD2 (5 bases each). TRBJ2-7 matches the DNA end more closely, so the J call is doubtful. This CDR3 contains 11 residues. Germline values: CDR1 MGHDK, CDR2 SYGVNS. The CDR3 reads CASSGGYEQYF. The DNA of the CDR3 is TGTGCCAGCTCTGGGGGCTACGAGCAGTACTTC.

The chain carries TRBV18 and TRBJ2-3; possible D gene TRBD1, 6 bases. The CDR3 runs to 16 residues. V was trimmed by 2 bases and J by 4 bases, leaving 16 bases between them. Per germline, CDR1 KGHSH and CDR2 LQKENI. CDR3 amino acids: CASSPMGPGEPDTQYF. The CDR3 nucleotides read TGTGCCAGCTCACCAATGGGCCCAGGGGAGCCAGATACGCAGTATTTT.

The chain carries TRBV5-4 and TRBJ2-5, with TRBD1 as a possible D gene (6 bases). Germline V gives CDR1 SGHNT, CDR2 YYREEE (reference sequence). This CDR3 contains 14 residues. The ends were cut back, 4 bases at V and 1 base at J, with 11 bases in the middle. In DNA form, the CDR3 reads TGTGCCAGCAGCCCACAGGGATTCCAAGAGACCCAGTACTTC. This sequence encodes CASSPQGFQETQYF.

The gene calls are TRBV4-3 and TRBJ1-6; 9 positions match TRBD1. Trimming cost V 2 bases and J 7 bases; bases outside gene matches: 3. Germline loops: CDR1 LGHNA, CDR2 YSLEER. This CDR3 is built from 15 residues. The CDR3 is CASSQTGTGNSPLHF. CDR3 bases: TGCGCCAGCAGCCAAACCGGGACAGGGAATTCACCCCTCCACTTT.

The V call is TRBV6-6, the J call TRBJ2-2, with D maybe TRBD2 (5 bases). Germline V CDR1 and CDR2: MNHNY, SVGAGI (reference sequence). V was shortened by 7 bases and J by 0 bases, with 9 bases between the two germline ends. The CDR3 has 14 residues. CDR3 bases: TGTGCCAGCACCAGGACTTCGAACACCGGGGAGCTGTTTTTT. Translation: CASTRTSNTGELFF.

The chain couples TRBV4-2 to TRBJ2-3; 9 nucleotides match TRBD2. Per germline, CDR1 LGHNA and CDR2 YNFKEQ. Trimming took 3 bases from V and 0 from J; bases not matched to a gene: 4. There are 16 residues in the CDR3. The CDR3 DNA sequence: TGTGCCAGCAGCCAGCGGGGACTAGCTAGCACAGATACGCAGTATTTT. Translating it yields CASSQRGLASTDTQYF.

A remark on this clone: Other DNA sequences in the sample encode the same CDR3. V usage is TRBV9 and J usage is TRBJ2-7; D perhaps matches TRBD2 (6 bases). The CDR3 has 15 residues. CDR1 and CDR2 from the germline V gene are SGDLS and YYNGEE. Between the trimmed V and J ends, which lost 0 bases and 2 bases, there was a span of 12 bases. The CDR3 DNA follows: TGTGCCAGCAGCGTAGAGGGACTGCCTCCCTACGAGCAGTACTTC. This gives the protein CASSVEGLPPYEQYF.

This clone was detected only a few times. This chain joins TRBV13 and TRBJ1-1; perhaps TRBD1 as D (5 bases). The CDR3 is 16 residues long. CDR1 is PRHDT and CDR2 is FYEKMQ in the germline V gene (reference sequence). V shed 5 bases and J shed 1 base, with 17 bases lying between them. The CDR3 spells CASSRVYTTENTEAFF. CDR3 in DNA: TGTGCCAGCAGCCGAGTGTATACGACAGAGAACACTGAAGCTTTCTTT.

The chain uses TRBV5-1 and TRBJ2-1; D is perhaps TRBD1 (6 bases). V was trimmed by 4 bases and J by 3 bases, leaving 11 bases between them. Germline V CDR1 and CDR2: SGHRS, YFSETQ. The CDR3 contains 14 residues. The CDR3 here is CASSTLGHYNEQFF. The CDR3 nucleotides read TGCGCCAGCAGCACCCTGGGACACTACAATGAGCAGTTCTTC.

The gene calls are TRBV7-2 and TRBJ2-1, with 9 bases identical to TRBD1. V shed 8 bases and J 10 bases; nucleotides not matched to a gene: 12. This CDR3 region has 14 residues. Germline CDR1 SGHTA, CDR2 FQGNSA. The DNA of the CDR3 is TGTGCCAGCCTCCGAGGACAGGGGACGTTGGAGCAGTTCTTC. It codes for CASLRGQGTLEQFF.

This clone was seen once. This rearrangement joins TRBV5-6 to TRBJ2-2, with 9 nucleotides matching TRBD1. The CDR3 spans 17 residues. V gave up 0 bases and J gave up 5 bases; unmatched junction bases: 8. The V gene's germline CDR1 is SGHDT and CDR2 YYEEEE. The CDR3 DNA follows: TGTGCCAGCAGCTTGGCGTCTAAACAGGGGGCAACCGGGGAGCTGTTTTTT. Its translation is CASSLASKQGATGELFF.

The V call is TRBV27, the J call TRBJ1-1, with D unclear. The CDR3 has 14 amino acids. V lost 0 bases to trimming and J lost 4 bases, with 9 bases between them. Germline CDR1 is MNHEY and CDR2 is SMNVEV (reference sequence). The CDR3 protein is CASSLSRFSTEAFF. CDR3 nucleotide sequence: TGTGCCAGCAGTTTATCGAGGTTTTCCACTGAAGCTTTCTTT.

The chain couples TRBV6-1 to TRBJ1-2; no clear D. From germline, CDR1 is MNHNS and CDR2 SASEGT. With 2 bases removed from V and 6 bases from J, the gap between germline ends came to 4 bases. The CDR3 totals 11 residues. The CDR3 spells CASSEYDGYTF. DNA for the CDR3: TGTGCCAGCAGTGAATACGATGGCTACACCTTC.

This chain uses TRBV19 with TRBJ1-3, with 8 positions matching TRBD1. Germline assignment: CDR1 LNHDA and CDR2 SQIVND (reference sequence). This CDR3 region has 17 residues. Trimming took 5 bases from V and 0 from J; bases not matched to a gene: 9. In nucleotides, the CDR3 is TGTGCCAGTAGTTGGGGGACAGGTCTCCTCTCTGGAAACACCATATATTTT. Residues: CASSWGTGLLSGNTIYF.

V usage is TRBV19 and J usage is TRBJ1-1; D uncertain. The V gene lost 1 base and the J gene lost 7 bases, with 7 bases spanning the gap. CDR3 size: 12 residues. Germline V gives CDR1 LNHDA, CDR2 SQIVND (reference sequence). The CDR3 sequence is CASSIGGIEAFF. Here the CDR3 DNA reads TGTGCCAGTAGTATAGGAGGGATTGAAGCTTTCTTT.

The rearrangement joins TRBV29-1 to TRBJ2-5; possible D gene TRBD2, 5 bases. The CDR3 consists of 14 residues. V shed 0 bases and J shed 4 bases, with 12 bases lying between them. CDR1 and CDR2 from the germline V gene are SQVTM and ANQGSEA. The CDR3 DNA is TGCAGCGTTGAAGATCTCGGGGTGGGAGAGACCCAGTACTTC. Amino acids: CSVEDLGVGETQYF.

The rearrangement uses TRBV2 and TRBJ1-2, with 8 nucleotides matching TRBD1. This CDR3 spans 19 amino acids. CDR1 and CDR2 (germline): SNHLY, FYNNEI. V shed 4 bases and J 4 bases; nucleotides not matched to a gene: 20. The CDR3 reads CASSGDLAGGAHLPYGYTF. The CDR3 nucleotides are TGTGCCAGCAGTGGGGATTTGGCAGGGGGCGCGCATCTGCCCTATGGCTACACCTTC.